A single sample is the source of the 32 T cell receptor beta chains below, sequenced in a study of blood T cell repertoires in COVID-19. Sequenced by immunoSEQ multiplex PCR; TCRdb stores in-frame clones only, minus some. The sample records approximately 290,000 clones, around 89% being singletons. Sample: peripheral blood. These TCRs come from a woman aged 55 to 70 with acute or convalescent COVID-19.

The J gene is TRBJ1-2, the V gene TRBV30; TRBD1 aligns across 11 bases. Germline loops: CDR1 GTSNPN, CDR2 SVGIG (reference sequence). The CDR3 extends over 14 amino acids. The ends lost 4 bases at V and 2 bases at J; junction bases unmatched: 3. The CDR3 nucleotides read TGTGCCTGGAAAGGACAGGGGGCGAACTATGGCTACACCTTC. This gives the protein CAWKGQGANYGYTF.

Comment on this clone: The same CDR3 is also encoded by other DNA sequences in this sample. CDR3 sequence: CATSDGQGNNQPQHF. Written as DNA, the CDR3 is TGTGCCACCAGTGATGGCCAGGGAAACAATCAGCCCCAGCATTTT. The chain joins TRBV24-1 to TRBJ1-5; possible D gene TRBD1, 5 bases. Deletions cut 3 bases from V and 3 bases from J, with 11 bases between. Germline lookup yields CDR1 KGHDR and CDR2 SFDVKD. The CDR3 is 15 amino acids.

This clone has just a few counts. The rearrangement uses TRBV7-2 and TRBJ2-7, with unresolved D. V lost 1 base to trimming and J lost 0 bases, with 13 bases between them. The CDR3 loop spans 16 amino acids. From germline, CDR1 is SGHTA and CDR2 FQGNSA. As DNA, the CDR3 is TGTGCCAGCAGCTTAGGTCTCCCACATATCTCCTACGAGCAGTACTTC. This encodes CASSLGLPHISYEQYF.

The V gene is TRBV9, the J gene TRBJ1-2; no definite D call. The germline gives CDR1 SGDLS, CDR2 YYNGEE. V was trimmed by 4 bases and J by 2 bases, leaving 15 bases between them. The CDR3 is made up of 15 amino acids. The CDR3 sequence is CASSLAGAGNYGYTF. The CDR3 DNA is TGTGCCAGCAGCCTCGCGGGAGCGGGGAACTATGGCTACACCTTC.

This clone was detected a few times. The chain joins TRBV19 to TRBJ1-4; D gene ambiguous. This CDR3 comprises 21 residues. In germline, CDR1 is LNHDA, CDR2 SQIVND (reference sequence). Trimming took off 5 bases at V and 2 bases at J, with 30 bases between the two ends. The CDR3 nucleotides read TGTGCCAGTAGTGGTCGGCAGGCCCGATTTTCAGACCGGAGGACTAATGAAAAACTGTTTTTT. Protein product: CASSGRQARFSDRRTNEKLFF.

This clone has a handful of counts. This sequence joins TRBV5-1 and TRBJ2-5; 9 nucleotides align to TRBD1. The CDR3 length is 15 residues. Germline trimming cut 4 bases from V and 5 bases from J; bases unmatched to any gene: 9. From germline, CDR1 is SGHRS and CDR2 YFSETQ. The CDR3 coding sequence is TGCGCCAGCAGCGGAGGGGGACAGGGCTGGGAGACCCAGTACTTC. This sequence encodes CASSGGGQGWETQYF. Together with reference TRBV5-1 and TRBJ2-5, the CDR3 gives the full variable domain: KAGVTQTPRYLIKTRGQQVTLSCSPISGHRSVSWYQQTPGQGLQFLFEYFSETQRNKGNFPGRFSGRQFSNSRSEMNVSTLELGDSALYLCASSGGGQGWETQYFGPGTRLLVL.

The rearrangement joins TRBV12-3 or TRBV12-4 to TRBJ2-1; D possibly corresponds to TRBD1 (6 bases). The CDR3 spans 13 residues. V lost 3 bases and J lost 4, with 7 bases in between. CDR3 protein: CASSFTGYNEQFF. CDR3 DNA sequence: TGTGCCAGCAGTTTTACAGGGTACAATGAGCAGTTCTTC.

The gene calls are TRBV15 and TRBJ1-2, with D possibly TRBD1 on 5 matching bases. The length of the CDR3 is 14 residues. With 4 bases removed from V and 3 bases from J, the gap between germline ends came to 12 bases. CDR1 is LNHNV, CDR2 YYDKDF, per germline (reference sequence). CDR3 sequence reads: CATSTAGTYYGYTF. The CDR3 DNA follows: TGTGCCACCAGCACCGCAGGGACTTACTATGGCTACACCTTC.

V is TRBV30 and J is TRBJ2-7, with 7 bases lining up with TRBD2. V lost 2 bases and J lost 2; bases outside the gene matches: 15. The CDR3 covers 17 residues. Germline V gene sequence: CDR1 GTSNPN, CDR2 SVGIG (reference sequence). CDR3 sequence reads: CAWSRPPRLAQTYEQYF. CDR3 nucleotides: TGTGCCTGGAGTCGACCTCCCCGACTAGCTCAAACCTACGAGCAGTACTTC.

The V call is TRBV28, the J call TRBJ2-3; TRBD1 might be the D (5 bases). The germline V gene has CDR1 MDHEN and CDR2 SYDVKM. Trimming cost V 3 bases and J 0 bases, with 10 bases left between them. The CDR3 runs 15 residues. The CDR3 sequence: CASSFLDKSTDTQYF. The CDR3 nucleotides are TGTGCCAGCAGTTTCTTGGACAAGAGCACAGATACGCAGTATTTT. Full variable domain (rest looked up from reference TRBV28 and TRBJ2-3): DVKVTQSSRYLVKRTGEKVFLECVQDMDHENMFWYRQDPGLGLRLIYFSYDVKMKEKGDIPEGYSVSREKKERFSLILESASTNQTSMYLCASSFLDKSTDTQYFGPGTRLTVL.

The V and J genes are TRBV5-4 and TRBJ1-3; D gene unclear. CDR1 and CDR2 from the germline V gene are SGHNT and YYREEE (reference sequence). Trimming shortened V by 0 bases and J by 4 bases, and 8 bases separated the two germline ends. The CDR3 sequence is 14 residues long. In DNA, the CDR3 is TGTGCCAGCAGCTTGGATGCAGTGGGAAACACCATATATTTT. As protein: CASSLDAVGNTIYF.

The genes are TRBV5-1 and TRBJ2-7; TRBD1 agrees at 8 bases. Germline V gene data show CDR1 as SGHRS and CDR2 as YFSETQ. This CDR3 comprises 12 residues. V lost 3 bases to trimming and J lost 6 bases; unmatched junction nucleotides: 2. CDR3 nucleotide sequence: TGCGCCAGCAGCTCAGACAGGGGCGAGCAGTACTTC. Protein product: CASSSDRGEQYF.

This sequence joins TRBV7-2 and TRBJ2-3, with D perhaps matching TRBD2 (5 bases). Germline V gene sequence: CDR1 SGHTA, CDR2 FQGNSA. This CDR3 is built from 15 residues. V was shortened by 5 bases and J by 2 bases, with 14 bases between the two germline ends. DNA for the CDR3: TGTGCCAGCAGCGCCAGTATGAGGGACACAGATACGCAGTATTTT. Translating it yields CASSASMRDTDTQYF.

The genes are TRBV4-2 and TRBJ2-7; a possible D gene is TRBD1 (5 bases). The CDR3 totals 14 residues. The germline V and J ends were trimmed by 3 bases and 0 bases, with 9 bases remaining between them. Per the germline V gene, CDR1 is LGHNA and CDR2 is YNFKEQ. The DNA for the CDR3 is TGTGCCAGCAGCCAGGCAACAGGCTCCTACGAGCAGTACTTC. Translation: CASSQATGSYEQYF.

This clone has a handful of counts. This sample includes further DNA sequences coding for the same CDR3. The J gene is TRBJ1-1, the V gene TRBV5-1, with D perhaps TRBD1 (6 bases). Germline V CDR1 and CDR2: SGHRS, YFSETQ. The V and J ends lost 2 bases and 0 bases respectively, with 8 bases between them. The CDR3 consists of 14 residues. CDR3 region: CASSLQGMNTEAFF. The CDR3 DNA sequence: TGCGCCAGCAGCTTACAGGGTATGAACACTGAAGCTTTCTTT. The full variable domain, completed using reference TRBV5-1 and TRBJ1-1, is KAGVTQTPRYLIKTRGQQVTLSCSPISGHRSVSWYQQTPGQGLQFLFEYFSETQRNKGNFPGRFSGRQFSNSRSEMNVSTLELGDSALYLCASSLQGMNTEAFFGQGTRLTVV.

The rearrangement joins TRBV7-7 to TRBJ1-1; D remains ambiguous. In germline, CDR1 is SSHAT, CDR2 FNYEAQ (reference sequence). Between the trimmed V and J ends, which lost 5 bases and 6 bases, there was a span of 13 bases. The CDR3 totals 13 residues. The CDR3 loop is CASSPLVRSEAFF. The CDR3 DNA reads TGTGCCAGCAGCCCCCTAGTAAGGTCTGAAGCTTTCTTT.

V usage is TRBV6-5 and J usage is TRBJ1-4; D is undetermined. V was clipped by 6 bases and J by 4 bases, with 12 bases between them. This CDR3 region has 14 residues. Germline V gene sequence: CDR1 MNHEY, CDR2 SVGAGI. The CDR3 region is CASSIVVINEKLFF. In DNA, the CDR3 is TGTGCCAGCAGCATAGTGGTGATTAATGAAAAACTGTTTTTT.

The chain joins TRBV7-9 to TRBJ2-3; TRBD2 aligns across 8 bases. The junction had 6 bases not matched to a gene; V was cut back by 1 base and J by 3 bases. The CDR3 is 16 residues long. Germline values: CDR1 SEHNR, CDR2 FQNEAQ (reference sequence). The CDR3 DNA reads as TGTGCCAGCAGCTTAGAGCGGGAGAGGAGAACAGATACGCAGTATTTT. Residues: CASSLERERRTDTQYF.

Comments on this clone: Different DNA sequences within this sample yield the same CDR3. The genes are TRBV15 and TRBJ2-7; a weak D match, TRBD1 (6 bases). Germline assignment: CDR1 LNHNV and CDR2 YYDKDF (reference sequence). There are 14 residues in the CDR3. V dropped 0 bases and J dropped 3 bases, with 9 bases sitting between them. The CDR3, as DNA: TGTGCCACCAGCAGAGACAGGGGCAACTACGAGCAGTACTTC. The encoded protein is CATSRDRGNYEQYF.

The V gene is TRBV2, the J gene TRBJ1-2; D remains unclear. CDR1 is SNHLY and CDR2 is FYNNEI in the germline V gene. The germline V and J ends were trimmed by 6 bases and 6 bases, with 17 bases remaining between them. The CDR3 length is 14 residues. The CDR3 loop reads CASRATGVFDGYTF. Here the CDR3 DNA reads TGTGCCAGCAGGGCCACCGGAGTATTCGATGGCTACACCTTC.

In the case of this clone: Other DNA sequences from this sample encode an identical CDR3 as well. The V call is TRBV5-1, the J call TRBJ1-4; D unresolved. Trimming left V 0 bases short and J 0 bases short, with 9 bases between. Germline values: CDR1 SGHRS, CDR2 YFSETQ. The CDR3 is 16 residues long. The CDR3 here is CASSLGGTATNEKLFF. The CDR3 nucleotides are TGCGCCAGCAGCTTGGGAGGAACCGCAACTAATGAAAAACTGTTTTTT.

V is TRBV5-1 and J is TRBJ2-7; perhaps TRBD1 as D (5 bases). The CDR3 is made up of 12 amino acids. The germline CDR1 and CDR2 sequences are SGHRS and YFSETQ. The V end was cut by 1 base, the J end by 6 bases, with 8 bases between. The CDR3 bases are TGCGCCAGCAGCTTGCAAGGGGTCGAGCAGTACTTC. It translates to CASSLQGVEQYF.

The chain uses TRBV6-5 and TRBJ1-1, with 7 bases matching TRBD1. Germline trimming cut 5 bases from V and 4 bases from J; bases unmatched to any gene: 10. The CDR3 runs to 15 residues. Germline assignment: CDR1 MNHEY and CDR2 SVGAGI. Here the CDR3 DNA reads TGTGCCAGCAGTCCCACCGACAGGGTAGGCACTGAAGCTTTCTTT. Its protein is CASSPTDRVGTEAFF.

The chain recombines TRBV19 with TRBJ2-3; TRBD2 matches 7 bases. This CDR3 has 15 amino acids. Germline CDR1 and CDR2: LNHDA and SQIVND (reference sequence). The ends lost 10 bases at V and 3 bases at J; junction bases unmatched: 13. The CDR3 DNA sequence: TGTGCCACCCTCCCGGCCGGCGGGAGAACAGATACGCAGTATTTT. Protein product: CATLPAGGRTDTQYF.

This rearrangement joins TRBV19 to TRBJ2-2; weak D call: TRBD2 (6 bases). CDR3 length: 14 residues. The germline V gene has CDR1 LNHDA and CDR2 SQIVND (reference sequence). Trimming cost V 3 bases and J 7 bases, with 12 bases left between them. The CDR3 region is CASSMLGEVGELFF. CDR3 nucleotides: TGTGCCAGTAGTATGCTCGGGGAGGTCGGGGAGCTGTTTTTT.

V and J are TRBV24-1 and TRBJ2-2; D is unclear. The germline V and J ends were trimmed by 2 bases and 5 bases, with 11 bases remaining between them. CDR3 length: 15 amino acids. Germline CDR1 KGHDR, CDR2 SFDVKD. CDR3 sequence (DNA): TGTGCCACCAGTGATTCTGGGTCGCGGACCGGGGAGCTGTTTTTT. It yields the protein CATSDSGSRTGELFF.

The rearrangement uses TRBV25-1 and TRBJ2-1; 7 nucleotides align to TRBD1. The ends lost 7 bases at V and 6 bases at J; junction bases unmatched: 9. CDR3 length equals 14 residues. From germline, CDR1 is MGHDK and CDR2 SYGVNS. DNA for the CDR3: TGTGCCAGCACGACCGGGACAGCGGTCAATGAGCAGTTCTTC. This encodes CASTTGTAVNEQFF.

The chain links TRBV19 to TRBJ1-4; 8 bases fit TRBD1. After removal of 6 bases from V and 7 bases from J, the junction contained 7 bases not matched to a gene. CDR1 LNHDA and CDR2 SQIVND come from the germline V gene (reference sequence). The CDR3 contains 14 residues. The CDR3 DNA reads TGTGCCAGTAGGTCAGGGGGCGAAGGTGAAAAACTGTTTTTT. The encoded protein is CASRSGGEGEKLFF.

The chain joins TRBV19 to TRBJ2-1; 11 nucleotides agree with TRBD1. V lost 5 bases to trimming and J lost 7 bases; unmatched junction nucleotides: 7. The CDR3 contains 15 residues. CDR1 is LNHDA and CDR2 is SQIVND in the germline V gene (reference sequence). The CDR3 DNA follows: TGTGCCAGTAGTCAAGGGACAGGGGGATTTAATGAGCAGTTCTTC. It is translated as CASSQGTGGFNEQFF. Supplemented by reference TRBV19 and TRBJ2-1, the full variable domain reads DGGITQSPKYLFRKEGQNVTLSCEQNLNHDAMYWYRQDPGQGLRLIYYSQIVNDFQKGDIAEGYSVSREKKESFPLTVTSAQKNPTAFYLCASSQGTGGFNEQFFGPGTRLTVL.

This clone has only one observation. The chain has TRBV6-5 and TRBJ2-7, with 7 bases that match TRBD1. Trimming took 10 bases from V and 7 from J; bases not matched to a gene: 13. CDR3 length equals 13 residues. Germline lookup yields CDR1 MNHEY and CDR2 SVGAGI. CDR3 amino acids: CATRRQGEQEQYF. DNA of the CDR3: TGTGCCACCCGCCGACAGGGAGAGCAAGAGCAGTACTTC.

The chain is built from TRBV19 and TRBJ1-4; D not resolved. The germline V and J ends were trimmed by 3 bases and 7 bases, with 12 bases remaining between them. Looked up from germline, CDR1 is LNHDA and CDR2 is SQIVND (reference sequence). The CDR3 loop spans 14 amino acids. The CDR3 DNA reads TGTGCCAGTAGTATTGGCAGGCTTGGTGAAAAACTGTTTTTT. This encodes CASSIGRLGEKLFF.

In this sample, this clone turned up a few times. The rearrangement links TRBV7-9 to TRBJ1-2; D remains unclear. Looked up from germline, CDR1 is SEHNR and CDR2 is FQNEAQ (reference sequence). The CDR3 consists of 13 residues. Trimming left V 4 bases short and J 8 bases short, with 14 bases between. CDR3 in DNA: TGTGCCAGCAGCTACGACGGAGTCGGGGGCTACACCTTC. It is translated as CASSYDGVGGYTF.